The T cell receptor beta chain described here comes from a study of spatial heterogeneity in lung cancer. The study, taken as a whole, reports: Resection saw ubiquitous expanded tumor TCRs appear in blood more than follow-up did.

Per the germline V gene, CDR1 is MGHRA and CDR2 is YSYEKL. Trimming cost V 0 bases and J 0 bases; bases outside gene matches: 4. CDR3 length equals 17 residues. TCRdb ran MiXCR on the 5' RACE reads and lists one entry per CDR3 protein. The sample has some 15,000 distinct CDR3 sequences, 11% seen once. The time point was: sample taken at primary tumor resection. Researchers sequenced whole RNA taken from tumor, nontumor lung or frozen PBMC without sorting. The donor group consisted of roughly 76 patients who had untreated, early-stage non-small cell lung cancer. This clonotype came up many times. Its antigen remains unidentified.

This chain connects TRBV4-1 to TRBJ2-2; 7 nucleotides align to TRBD2. This sequence was found in a female donor with early-stage non-small cell lung cancer. Sample: PBMCs, taken at surgery. The CDR3, as DNA: TGCGCCAGCAGCCAAGATACGGCGGGGGCGAACACCGGGGAGCTGTTTTTT. The encoded protein is CASSQDTAGANTGELFF.